This TCR beta chain derives from a study of blood T cell repertoires in COVID-19. Generated by immunoSEQ multiplex PCR, the TCRdb table keeps only in-frame clones and is missing some. The sample contains about 140,000 clones, 85% to 90% of which appear only once. V lost 6 bases and J lost 4; bases outside the gene matches: 1. Germline V gene sequence: CDR1 MNHEY, CDR2 SMNVEV (reference sequence). CDR3 length: 13 residues. Sequencing used peripheral blood. This chain connects TRBV27 to TRBJ2-1; the match to TRBD1 covers 9 bases. The receptor was derived from a man over 45 with active or convalescent COVID-19. CDR3 bases: TGTGCCAGCAGGGGACAGGGATACAATGAGCAGTTCTTC. Translated: CASRGQGYNEQFF.